This is a list of T cell receptor beta chains from one sample in a study of blood T cells in healthy people across ages. TCRdb reanalysed the 5' RACE reads using MiXCR and keeps one entry per CDR3 protein. The top ten clones hold roughly two fifths of a sample with 780,000 or so distinct CDR3 sequences, approximately 55% of them seen once. The sample consisted of blood. The source of these receptors is an elderly man in good health. CDR3s leave out the opening cysteine and the closing phenylalanine or tryptophan. Fields, in order: V gene, J gene, clone size, CDR3 protein. Size is stated for part of the rows, as once, few or many counts, or as a class when the clone is expanded.

TRBV20-1	TRBJ2-1	.	SARDRLPYEQF
TRBV30	TRBJ2-1	few	AWSVRHPYNEQF
TRBV6-6	TRBJ2-1	few	ASTNGGRLTYNEQF
TRBV10-3	TRBJ2-3	.	AIGTGKDTQY
TRBV29-1	TRBJ2-5	.	SVPHGPDQETQY
TRBV7-9	TRBJ2-5	.	ASSSLGSGSGETQY
TRBV2	TRBJ2-1	.	ASILSGSSYKEQF
TRBV7-3	TRBJ1-2	few	ASRRDENYGYT
TRBV29-1	TRBJ1-1	.	SAGGGTGRTEAF
TRBV28	TRBJ2-7	.	ASSSIRRYEQY
TRBV5-6	TRBJ2-3	few	ASRRLAGGGAY
TRBV14	.	.	ASSRYGEQY
TRBV12-3/TRBV12-4	TRBJ2-6	.	ASRIQGTAGANVLT
TRBV29-1	TRBJ2-7	few	SVELQGQAYEQY
TRBV7-6	TRBJ2-1	many	ASSPIGTSGYNEQF
TRBV7-9	TRBJ2-7	.	ASTTAPSYEQY